One sample yielded the 18 T cell receptor beta chains listed below, sequenced in a study of T cells in Graves' hyperthyroidism and ophthalmopathy. Template material for amplifying TCR beta CDR3 regions consisted of RNA transcripts. TCR CDR3 regions were first amplified by RT-PCR with HTBI primers. Using its own MiXCR run on the multiplex PCR reads, TCRdb lists one record per CDR3 protein. In the table there are approximately 200,000 distinct CDR3 sequences, roughly 18% of which are singletons. What was sequenced was blood. The receptor set was obtained from a man in his forties with Graves' hyperthyroidism.

This clonotype occurred many times. The junction shows a germline mismatch at one end, possibly a read error. The genes are TRBV7-6 and TRBJ1-3; D may be TRBD1 (5 bases). This CDR3 is 15 amino acids long. In germline, CDR1 is SGHVS, CDR2 FNYEAQ. The CDR3 sequence: CASSLDSRSGNTIYF. The CDR3 DNA reads TGTGCCAGCAGTTTAGACAGCCGCTCTGGAAACACCATATATTTT.

This clonotype was counted many times. The CDR3: CASSPLWEQYF. The CDR3 DNA follows: TGTGCCAGCAGCCCTCTCTGGGAGCAGTACTTC. This sequence joins TRBV6-2 or TRBV6-3 and TRBJ2-7; D not certain. The CDR3 extends over 11 amino acids. V was trimmed by 6 bases and J by 7 bases, leaving 10 bases between them. Germline lookup yields CDR1 MNHEY and CDR2 SVGEGT.

This clonotype turned up a few times. The chain carries TRBV5-1 and TRBJ2-1; 8 bases map to TRBD1. The CDR3 covers 15 residues. CDR1 is SGHRS and CDR2 is YFSETQ in the germline V gene. V lost 5 bases and J lost 9; bases outside the gene matches: 13. CDR3 residues: CASSPQGAQLSEQFF. The CDR3 DNA follows: TGCGCCAGCAGTCCGCAGGGGGCGCAGTTAAGTGAGCAGTTCTTC. The entire variable domain, with the rest obtained from reference TRBV5-1 and TRBJ2-1, is as follows: KAGVTQTPRYLIKTRGQQVTLSCSPISGHRSVSWYQQTPGQGLQFLFEYFSETQRNKGNFPGRFSGRQFSNSRSEMNVSTLELGDSALYLCASSPQGAQLSEQFFGPGTRLTVL.

The chain joins TRBV29-1 to TRBJ2-1; no clear D gene. Trimming took off 3 bases at V and 0 bases at J, with 0 bases between the two ends. CDR1 and CDR2 (germline): SQVTM, ANQGSEA. The CDR3 has 11 residues. The CDR3 region is CSVDSYNEQFF. The CDR3 DNA sequence: TGCAGCGTTGACTCCTACAATGAGCAGTTCTTC.

This clonotype was observed a few times. This sequence joins TRBV7-2 and TRBJ2-5, with 10 bases matching TRBD1. From germline, CDR1 is SGHTA and CDR2 FQGNSA. The CDR3 sequence is 17 residues long. Trimming removed 5 bases from V and 2 bases from J; junction bases left unmatched: 11. In DNA form, the CDR3 reads TGTGCCAGCAGCCCAAGACAGGGGGCTGTGGGACAAGAGACCCAGTACTTC. The encoded protein is CASSPRQGAVGQETQYF.

The table lists this clonotype with many counts. The chain is built from TRBV20-1 and TRBJ1-3; D not resolved. The ends were cut back, 0 bases at V and 0 bases at J, with 6 bases in the middle. CDR1 and CDR2 from the germline V gene are DFQATT and SNEGSKA (reference sequence). This CDR3 is built from 14 residues. The CDR3 nucleotides are TGCAGTGCTAGAGAGGCGGTCTCTGGAAACACCATATATTTT. Its translation is CSAREAVSGNTIYF.

This clonotype was recorded a few times. The chain combines TRBV4-3 with TRBJ2-4; 8 nucleotides agree with TRBD1. This CDR3 is built from 17 residues. Germline V gene lookup returns CDR1 LGHNA and CDR2 YSLEER. The V segment lost 6 bases and the J segment 9 bases; nucleotides outside the gene matches: 19. For the CDR3, the DNA is TGCGCCAGCAGAGCAAATCAGGGGGCCCTTTGGTTAGGCATTCAGTACTTC. It is translated as CASRANQGALWLGIQYF.

This clonotype showed up just a few times. A much larger clonotype is one base distant, so this may be a read error. The rearrangement joins TRBV2 to TRBJ2-5, with D unresolved. Germline V gene sequence: CDR1 SNHLY, CDR2 FYNNEI. The CDR3 spans 13 residues. The CDR3 DNA reads TGTGCCAGCAGTGTTCAAGAGCAAGAGACCAAGTACTTC. It translates to CASSVQEQETKYF.

The DNA for the CDR3 is TGCGCCAGCAGCTTCCGCGCAGGGGCTGTTGAAGCTTTCTTT. Its protein is CASSFRAGAVEAFF. The chain uses TRBV5-1 and TRBJ1-1; D might be TRBD1 (6 bases). Germline CDR1 reads SGHRS; CDR2 reads YFSETQ. The V gene lost 2 bases and the J gene lost 7 bases, with 15 bases spanning the gap. The CDR3 runs to 14 residues.

The gene calls are TRBV13 and TRBJ2-6; the D gene could be TRBD1 or TRBD2 (5 bases each). The CDR3 totals 16 residues. Germline values: CDR1 PRHDT, CDR2 FYEKMQ (reference sequence). V was cut by 7 bases and J by 0 bases, with 13 bases left in between. Here the CDR3 reads CASNSEGSSGANVLTF. In nucleotides, the CDR3 is TGTGCCAGCAACTCCGAGGGGTCCTCTGGGGCCAACGTCCTGACTTTC.

This clonotype turned up a few times. Just one base apart from a much larger clone, this may be a read error. The chain is built from TRBV6-1 and TRBJ1-1; 8 bases agree with TRBD1. This CDR3 is built from 14 residues. Germline lookup yields CDR1 MNHNS and CDR2 SASEGT. CDR3 DNA sequence: TGTACCAGCTCGGACAGGGTGAGGAACACTGAAGCTTTCTTT. It encodes CTSSDRVRNTEAFF.

This chain connects TRBV11-2 to TRBJ1-2; possibly TRBD1 for D (5 bases). Per germline, CDR1 SGHAT and CDR2 FQNNGV. CDR3 size: 15 residues. Trimming removed 2 bases from V and 4 bases from J, with 14 bases in between. CDR3 amino acids: CASSLSGRGGYGYTF. The CDR3 DNA follows: TGTGCCAGCAGCTTAAGCGGACGGGGGGGCTATGGCTACACCTTC.

In the case of this clonotype: A much larger clone differs from this one at a single base, so this may be a read error. No conserved phenylalanine or tryptophan is present at the end of the CDR3, so a read error is the likely explanation. V gene TRBV27 combines with J gene TRBJ2-2; the D is unclear. The germline V gene has CDR1 MNHEY and CDR2 SMNVEV (reference sequence). Trimming stripped 3 bases from V and 6 bases from J, with 8 bases between. The CDR3 extends over 13 amino acids. The CDR3 nucleotides are TGTGCCAGCAGTTTCTTCTTTCCCGGGGAGCTGTTTCTT. The encoded protein is CASSFFFPGELFL.

This clonotype was observed at least ten times. V and J are TRBV28 and TRBJ2-7, with D tentatively TRBD2 (6 bases). V shed 2 bases and J shed 0 bases, with 11 bases lying between them. CDR1 MDHEN and CDR2 SYDVKM come from the germline V gene. The length of the CDR3 is 15 residues. The CDR3 region has the DNA TGTGCCAGCAGTTTACGGGGGATGAGCTCCTACGAGCAGTACTTC. Its protein product is CASSLRGMSSYEQYF.

The gene calls are TRBV18 and TRBJ2-1; D possibly uses TRBD1 or TRBD2 (7 bases each). The germline CDR1 and CDR2 sequences are KGHSH and LQKENI. This CDR3 spans 15 amino acids. Between the trimmed V and J ends, which lost 4 bases and 9 bases, there was a span of 19 bases. The CDR3 loop reads CASSLQGGLQGEQFF. In DNA form, the CDR3 reads TGTGCCAGCTCACTCCAGGGGGGGCTCCAAGGTGAGCAGTTCTTC. The full variable domain, completed using reference TRBV18 and TRBJ2-1, is NAGVMQNPRHLVRRRGQEARLRCSPMKGHSHVYWYRQLPEEGLKFMVYLQKENIIDESGMPKERFSAEFPKEGPSILRIQQVVRGDSAAYFCASSLQGGLQGEQFFGPGTRLTVL.

This clonotype was found many times. V usage is TRBV7-2 and J usage is TRBJ1-2; D unclear. The CDR3 covers 13 residues. Between the trimmed V and J ends, which lost 3 bases and 8 bases, there was a span of 13 bases. Germline values: CDR1 SGHTA, CDR2 FQGNSA. CDR3 sequence reads: CASSFGVLEGYTF. The CDR3 DNA sequence: TGTGCCAGCAGCTTCGGGGTACTAGAGGGCTACACCTTC.

At least ten counts were recorded for this clonotype. V usage is TRBV12-3 or TRBV12-4 and J usage is TRBJ2-5; D is unclear. With 4 bases removed from V and 3 bases from J, the gap between germline ends came to 15 bases. This CDR3 is built from 15 residues. The CDR3: CASSSPNRLEETQYF. CDR3 bases: TGTGCCAGCAGTTCCCCGAACCGCCTAGAAGAGACCCAGTACTTC.

This clonotype has only one observation. The CDR3 region is CASREPGQMNTEAFF. The CDR3 bases are TGTGCCAGTAGGGAACCGGGACAGATGAACACTGAAGCTTTCTTT. This chain connects TRBV19 to TRBJ1-1; 7 bases fit TRBD1. Germline V CDR1 and CDR2: LNHDA, SQIVND (reference sequence). The CDR3 is 15 amino acids. Unmatched junction bases numbered 7, after V lost 6 bases and J lost 0 bases. The whole variable domain, remainder taken from reference TRBV19 and TRBJ1-1, is DGGITQSPKYLFRKEGQNVTLSCEQNLNHDAMYWYRQDPGQGLRLIYYSQIVNDFQKGDIAEGYSVSREKKESFPLTVTSAQKNPTAFYLCASREPGQMNTEAFFGQGTRLTVV.